The 18 T cell receptor beta chains in this list originate from one sample, sequenced in a study of T-cell reconstitution after alpha-beta-depleted transplantation in children. This sample's TCRbeta library carried unique molecular identifier barcodes. TCRdb ran MiXCR on the PCR reads and lists one entry per CDR3 protein. The table has 610,000 or so distinct CDR3 sequences, 27% seen once. The source was PBMCs, collected before TCRalphabeta/CD19-depleted stem cell transplant. These receptors were obtained from a boy under two years old with Wiskott-Aldrich syndrome, due to receive a stem cell transplant.

The chain has TRBV15 and TRBJ1-5; D gene ambiguous. Looked up from germline, CDR1 is LNHNV and CDR2 is YYDKDF (reference sequence). The CDR3 is made up of 17 amino acids. Trimming removed 3 bases at V and 4 bases at J, with 19 bases between. CDR3 coding DNA: TGTGCCACCAGCAGGGAAGACGCAGAATTTCTGAATCAGCCCCAGCATTTT. Protein product: CATSREDAEFLNQPQHF.

The chain carries TRBV29-1 and TRBJ2-1; TRBD1 aligns across 7 bases. The V and J ends lost 8 bases and 8 bases, in that order; junction bases with no gene match: 9. This CDR3 contains 12 residues. From germline, CDR1 is SQVTM and CDR2 ANQGSEA. The CDR3 loop reads CSSRDRVHEQFF. In nucleotides, the CDR3 is TGCAGCTCCCGTGACAGGGTCCATGAGCAGTTCTTC.

The chain combines TRBV25-1 with TRBJ2-7, with 8 bases aligning to TRBD1. The germline gives CDR1 MGHDK, CDR2 SYGVNS. V trimming: 1 base; J trimming: 6 bases; junction bases outside the gene matches: 5. This CDR3 contains 14 residues. The chain's CDR3 is CASSESGQGTEQYF. The CDR3 nucleotides read TGTGCCAGCAGTGAATCAGGACAGGGCACCGAGCAGTACTTC.

V is TRBV20-1 and J is TRBJ1-2; D is unclear. V lost 6 bases to trimming and J lost 2 bases, with 10 bases between them. In germline, CDR1 is DFQATT, CDR2 SNEGSKA (reference sequence). This CDR3 has 12 residues. The CDR3 here is CSARTRNYGYTF. CDR3 DNA sequence: TGCAGTGCAAGGACGCGAAACTATGGCTACACCTTC.

The chain recombines TRBV4-1 with TRBJ2-7, with D tentatively TRBD1 or TRBD2 (5 bases each). Per germline, CDR1 MGHRA and CDR2 YSYEKL. Deletions cut 6 bases from V and 0 bases from J, with 15 bases between. The CDR3 is 15 residues long. CDR3 sequence reads: CASSSGTMFSYEQYF. CDR3 bases: TGCGCCAGCAGTTCAGGGACCATGTTCTCCTACGAGCAGTACTTC.

This clonotype was seen more than once but under ten times. The chain links TRBV10-3 to TRBJ2-1; TRBD1 agrees at 9 bases. Germline V CDR1 and CDR2: ENHRY, SYGVKD. This CDR3 is built from 15 residues. V lost 8 bases and J lost 0; bases outside the gene matches: 5. CDR3 protein: CAISGTGSSYNEQFF. DNA of the CDR3: TGTGCCATCTCCGGGACAGGGAGCTCCTACAATGAGCAGTTCTTC.

The chain is built from TRBV12-5 and TRBJ2-1; 9 bases map to TRBD2. This CDR3 is 13 amino acids long. The V segment lost 6 bases and the J segment 4 bases; nucleotides outside the gene matches: 1. Germline CDR1 LGHNT, CDR2 FRNRAP. The CDR3 spells CASGGLAYNEQFF. Written as DNA, the CDR3 is TGTGCTAGTGGGGGACTAGCATACAATGAGCAGTTCTTC.

This clonotype showed up just a few times. J is TRBJ2-5 and V is TRBV20-1, with D unresolved. Between the trimmed V and J ends, which lost 5 bases and 2 bases, there was a span of 9 bases. The CDR3 sequence is 12 residues long. The germline V gene has CDR1 DFQATT and CDR2 SNEGSKA (reference sequence). The CDR3 DNA sequence: TGCAGTGCTCCGGACGGACAAGAGACCCAGTACTTC. It codes for CSAPDGQETQYF.

This clonotype was counted only a few times. The gene calls are TRBV24-1 and TRBJ2-5; a possible D gene is TRBD2 (6 bases). This CDR3 contains 13 residues. CDR1 is KGHDR and CDR2 is SFDVKD in the germline V gene. V was cut by 5 bases and J by 4 bases, with 10 bases left in between. The CDR3: CATSARGGETQYF. For the CDR3, the DNA is TGTGCCACCAGTGCTAGGGGAGGAGAGACCCAGTACTTC.

The chain employs TRBV5-1 and TRBJ2-3; 8 positions match TRBD2. CDR1 and CDR2 from the germline V gene are SGHRS and YFSETQ. CDR3 length: 15 residues. Trimming cost V 4 bases and J 2 bases; bases outside gene matches: 6. In nucleotides, the CDR3 is TGCGCCAGCAGCAGGATAGCGGGAATCACAGATACGCAGTATTTT. It encodes CASSRIAGITDTQYF.

This clonotype was counted a few times. The chain is built from TRBV10-3 and TRBJ2-2, with D unclear. Looked up from germline, CDR1 is ENHRY and CDR2 is SYGVKD. The V gene lost 10 bases and the J gene lost 0 bases, with 15 bases spanning the gap. The CDR3 covers 15 residues. The CDR3 here is CATNQATANTGELFF. CDR3 DNA: TGTGCCACAAATCAGGCGACCGCGAACACCGGGGAGCTGTTTTTT.

In this sample, this clonotype turned up once. CDR3 region: CASGNPGTSGRNEQFF. In DNA form, the CDR3 reads TGTGCCAGCGGGAACCCCGGGACTAGCGGGAGGAATGAGCAGTTCTTC. This sequence joins TRBV28 and TRBJ2-1; TRBD2 matches at 15 bases. The CDR3 has 16 amino acids. V lost 8 bases to trimming and J lost 7 bases; unmatched junction nucleotides: 9. Germline-derived CDR1 and CDR2 are MDHEN and SYDVKM.

This clonotype was seen only a few times. The V gene is TRBV29-1, the J gene TRBJ2-1; D perhaps matches TRBD2 (5 bases). The CDR3 loop spans 12 amino acids. V lost 5 bases, J lost 0 bases, and 5 bases lay in between. Germline lookup yields CDR1 SQVTM and CDR2 ANQGSEA. The CDR3 here is CSVTSSYNEQFF. DNA for the CDR3: TGCAGCGTTACTAGCTCCTACAATGAGCAGTTCTTC.

The V call is TRBV5-1, the J call TRBJ2-5; 7 nucleotides agree with TRBD2. Germline V CDR1 and CDR2: SGHRS, YFSETQ. The CDR3 is 15 residues long. Trimming removed 4 bases from V and 1 base from J; junction bases left unmatched: 7. In DNA form, the CDR3 reads TGCGCCAGCAGCGGGGGGGGACTTACCCAAGAGACCCAGTACTTC. Amino acids: CASSGGGLTQETQYF.

This clonotype has only a few counts. The chain employs TRBV9 and TRBJ2-1; a weak D match, TRBD2 (6 bases). From germline, CDR1 is SGDLS and CDR2 YYNGEE. V was cut by 0 bases and J by 7 bases, with 14 bases left in between. CDR3 length equals 15 residues. The CDR3 sequence: CASSVVGGVQNEQFF. CDR3 in DNA: TGTGCCAGCAGCGTAGTCGGCGGGGTACAGAATGAGCAGTTCTTC. The variable domain in full, completed from reference TRBV9 and TRBJ2-1, reads DSGVTQTPKHLITATGQRVTLRCSPRSGDLSVYWYQQSLDQGLQFLIQYYNGEERAKGNILERFSAQQFPDLHSELNLSSLELGDSALYFCASSVVGGVQNEQFFGPGTRLTVL.

The J gene is TRBJ2-2, the V gene TRBV10-3; possibly TRBD1 or TRBD2 for D (6 bases each). Germline assignment: CDR1 ENHRY and CDR2 SYGVKD. The CDR3 consists of 16 residues. V was trimmed by 3 bases and J by 1 base, leaving 12 bases between them. The CDR3 is CAISEEEGGNTGELFF. The DNA of the CDR3 is TGTGCCATCAGTGAAGAAGAGGGGGGGAACACCGGGGAGCTGTTTTTT.

Only a few counts were recorded for this clonotype. The chain has TRBV4-1 and TRBJ2-1, with D hard to call. CDR1 MGHRA and CDR2 YSYEKL come from the germline V gene. The length of the CDR3 is 15 residues. V shed 4 bases and J shed 1 base, with 11 bases lying between them. The CDR3 DNA sequence: TGCGCCAGCAGCCTGGATCGTAGGTCCTACAATGAGCAGTTCTTC. Translated, it gives CASSLDRRSYNEQFF.

This clonotype was seen a handful of times. The V call is TRBV7-9, the J call TRBJ1-6, with 7 bases identical to TRBD1. This CDR3 contains 14 residues. The germline gives CDR1 SEHNR, CDR2 FQNEAQ (reference sequence). V trimming: 5 bases; J trimming: 13 bases; junction bases outside the gene matches: 11. The CDR3 spells CASSIPGQTIPLHF. Here the CDR3 DNA reads TGTGCCAGCAGCATTCCGGGACAGACAATCCCCCTCCACTTT. The full variable domain, with the rest looked up from reference TRBV7-9 and TRBJ1-6, is DTGVSQNPRHKITKRGQNVTFRCDPISEHNRLYWYRQTLGQGPEFLTYFQNEAQLEKSRLLSDRFSAERPKGSFSTLEIQRTEQGDSAMYLCASSIPGQTIPLHFGNGTRLTVT.